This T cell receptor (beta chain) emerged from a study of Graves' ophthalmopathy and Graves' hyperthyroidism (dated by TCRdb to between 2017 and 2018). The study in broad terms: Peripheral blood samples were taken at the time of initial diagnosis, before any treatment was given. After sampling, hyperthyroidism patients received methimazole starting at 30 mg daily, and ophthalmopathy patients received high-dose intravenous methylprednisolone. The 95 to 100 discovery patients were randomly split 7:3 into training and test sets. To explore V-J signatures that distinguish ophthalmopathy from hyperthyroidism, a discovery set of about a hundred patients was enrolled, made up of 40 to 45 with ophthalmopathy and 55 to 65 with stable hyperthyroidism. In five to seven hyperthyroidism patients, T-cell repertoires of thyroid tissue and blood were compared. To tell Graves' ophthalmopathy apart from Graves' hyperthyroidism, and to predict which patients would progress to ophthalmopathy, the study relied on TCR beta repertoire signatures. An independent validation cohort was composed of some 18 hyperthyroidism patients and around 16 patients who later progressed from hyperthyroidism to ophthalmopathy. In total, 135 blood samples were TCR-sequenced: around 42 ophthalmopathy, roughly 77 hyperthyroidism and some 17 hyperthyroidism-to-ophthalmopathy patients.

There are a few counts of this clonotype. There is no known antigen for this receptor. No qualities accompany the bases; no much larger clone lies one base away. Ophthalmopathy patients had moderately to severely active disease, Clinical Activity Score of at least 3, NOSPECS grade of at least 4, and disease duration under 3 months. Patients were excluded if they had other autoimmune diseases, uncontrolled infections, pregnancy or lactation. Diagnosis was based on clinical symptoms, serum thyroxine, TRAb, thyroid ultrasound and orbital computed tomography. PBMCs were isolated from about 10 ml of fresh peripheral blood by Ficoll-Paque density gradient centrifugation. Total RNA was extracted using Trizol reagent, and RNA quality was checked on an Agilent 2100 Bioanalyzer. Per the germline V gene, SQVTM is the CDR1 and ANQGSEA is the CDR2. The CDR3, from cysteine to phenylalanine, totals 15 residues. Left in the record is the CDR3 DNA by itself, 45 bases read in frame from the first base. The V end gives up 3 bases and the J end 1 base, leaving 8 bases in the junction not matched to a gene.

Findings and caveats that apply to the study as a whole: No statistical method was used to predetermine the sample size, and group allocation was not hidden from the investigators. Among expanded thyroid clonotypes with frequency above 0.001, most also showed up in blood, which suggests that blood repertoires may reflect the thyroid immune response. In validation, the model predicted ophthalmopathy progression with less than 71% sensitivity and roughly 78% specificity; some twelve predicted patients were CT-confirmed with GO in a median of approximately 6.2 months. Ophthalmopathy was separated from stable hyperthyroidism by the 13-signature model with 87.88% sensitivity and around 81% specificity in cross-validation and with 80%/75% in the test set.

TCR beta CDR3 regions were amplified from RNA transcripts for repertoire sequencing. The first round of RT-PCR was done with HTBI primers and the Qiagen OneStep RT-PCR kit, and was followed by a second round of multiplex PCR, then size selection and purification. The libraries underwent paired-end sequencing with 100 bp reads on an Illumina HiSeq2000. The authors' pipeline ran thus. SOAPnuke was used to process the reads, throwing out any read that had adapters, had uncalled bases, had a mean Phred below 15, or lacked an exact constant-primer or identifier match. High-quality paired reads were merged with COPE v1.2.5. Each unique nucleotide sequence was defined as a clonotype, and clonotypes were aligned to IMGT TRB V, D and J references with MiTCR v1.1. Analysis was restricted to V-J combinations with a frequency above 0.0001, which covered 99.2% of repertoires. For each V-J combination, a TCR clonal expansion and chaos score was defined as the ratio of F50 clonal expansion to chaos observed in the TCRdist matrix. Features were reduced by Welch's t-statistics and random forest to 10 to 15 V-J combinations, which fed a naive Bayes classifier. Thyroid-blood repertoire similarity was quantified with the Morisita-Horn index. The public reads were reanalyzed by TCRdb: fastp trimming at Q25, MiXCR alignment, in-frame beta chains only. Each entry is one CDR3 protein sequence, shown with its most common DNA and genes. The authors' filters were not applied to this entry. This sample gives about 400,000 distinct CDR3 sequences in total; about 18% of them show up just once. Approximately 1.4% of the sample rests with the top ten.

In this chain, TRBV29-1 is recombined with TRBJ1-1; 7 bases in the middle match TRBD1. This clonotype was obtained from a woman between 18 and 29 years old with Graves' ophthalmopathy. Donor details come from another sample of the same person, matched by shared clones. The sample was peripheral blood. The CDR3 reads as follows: CSVDGRGRQNTEAFF. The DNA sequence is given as TGCAGCGTTGATGGTAGGGGGCGGCAGAACACTGAAGCTTTCTTT.